This is a list of T cell receptor beta chains from one sample in a study of shared clonotypes between healthy human individuals. Profiled with immunoSEQ multiplex PCR; TCRdb holds only in-frame clones, not every one. The table shows more than 1 million clones, with approximately 80% occurring only once. What was sequenced was memory CD4+ T cells from PBMCs. The receptor set was obtained from a man in his late teens or twenties in good health. Some clones in this sample may be carry-over from other donors' samples. Both conserved end residues are part of each CDR3. D genes are given only for firm matches. Clone sizes are given selectively: once, few, many, or a class where the clone is expanded.

cdr3_nt cdr3_aa v_call d_call j_call clone_size
TGCAGCGTTGAGCGCTCCTACAATGAGCAGTTCTTC CSVERSYNEQFF TRBV29-1 - TRBJ2-1 -
TGTGCCAGCAGTTTAGCCGGGACGAGGAACACTGAAGCTTTCTTT CASSLAGTRNTEAFF TRBV28 - TRBJ1-1 few
TGCGCCAGCAGCTTTACAGGGGCGGTTTCCGAGCAGTTCTTC CASSFTGAVSEQFF TRBV5-1 TRBD1 TRBJ2-1 few
TGTGCCAGCAGCCCCCAGGGGGGTAGCGGGGTGTCGGAGACCCAGTACTTC CASSPQGGSGVSETQYF TRBV7-9 - TRBJ2-5 once
TGTGCCAGCAGCGTCCTAGCGGCCTTGGGAGCCGGGGAGCTGTTTTTT CASSVLAALGAGELFF TRBV9 TRBD2 TRBJ2-2 -
TGTGCCAGCACCCCACCTTTGAATGAGGGGCCTCTGGAGCAGTACTTC CASTPPLNEGPLEQYF TRBV7-9 - TRBJ2-7 -
TGTGCCAGTACCCTAACCAGTGGGGTGATTTACTATGGCTACACCTTC CASTLTSGVIYYGYTF TRBV19 - TRBJ1-2 few
TGTGCCTGGAGTGTACTGAGGAGGCGGGGTTCGGGAGAGCAGTACTTC CAWSVLRRRGSGEQYF TRBV30 - TRBJ2-7 -
TGTGCCAGCAGCCAAGAAAGCGGCCTCAACCCTAATTCTCTTCATCTACAAGAGACCCAGTACTTC CASSQESGLNPNSLHLQETQYF TRBV4-2 - TRBJ2-5 -
TGTGCCTCAGCCGTCTCTGGGGCCAACGTCCTGACTTTC CASAVSGANVLTF TRBV19 - TRBJ2-6 -
TGTGCCATCAGTGAGGAGCAGCTAGCGGGTCGGGGGGAGCTGTTTTTT CAISEEQLAGRGELFF TRBV10-3 TRBD2 TRBJ2-2 -
TGTGCCAGCAGCGAGGCGGGAGGGCCGGGCGAGCAGTACTTC CASSEAGGPGEQYF TRBV7-9 TRBD2 TRBJ2-7 -
TGTGCCAGCAGTTACAGGCGCGCGAATGAGCAGTTCTTC CASSYRRANEQFF TRBV6-6 - TRBJ2-1 -
TGTGCCAGCAGCCCCGGGAGGGGGCTTCAGCCCCAGCATTTT CASSPGRGLQPQHF TRBV6-1 TRBD1 TRBJ1-5 -
TGTGCCAGCAGTTTCCGAGGAGGAAGCACCATATATTTT CASSFRGGSTIYF TRBV28 - TRBJ1-3 -
TGTGCCAGCAGCCAAGCCGGACGTCGGAACACTGAAGCTTTCTTT CASSQAGRRNTEAFF TRBV4-2 - TRBJ1-1 -
TGTGCCAGGGGACAGGGGTGCTCCTACGAGCAGTACTTC CARGQGCSYEQYF TRBV27 TRBD1 TRBJ2-7 once
TGCGCCAGCAGCCAATCGCCAGGCCTCTACTCCTACGAGCAGTACTTC CASSQSPGLYSYEQYF TRBV5-1 - TRBJ2-7 -
TGTGCCAGCACCCCGGACATCTCCTACAATGAGCAGTTCTTC CASTPDISYNEQFF TRBV28 - TRBJ2-1 -
TGTGCCAGCAGAGGTACAGGTGCGTGGGAGACCCAGTACTTC CASRGTGAWETQYF TRBV7-2 - TRBJ2-5 -
TGTGCCAGCCGCCCGGACAGATACACCGGGGAGCTGTTTTTT CASRPDRYTGELFF TRBV27 - TRBJ2-2 -
TGTGCCAGCAGTTTACCCCAGGGACAGAACCAAGAGACCCAGTACTTC CASSLPQGQNQETQYF TRBV28 TRBD1 TRBJ2-5 many
TGTGCCAGTAGTGACAGAGCGGGAGGCGTAGATACGCAGTATTTT CASSDRAGGVDTQYF TRBV19 TRBD2 TRBJ2-3 -
TGTGCCAGCAGTTTATTAGGGTCTAGCGGAGATTACAATGAGCAGTTCTTC CASSLLGSSGDYNEQFF TRBV28 TRBD2 TRBJ2-1 -
TGTGCCAGCAGTACCACGGGAGGGGTCAATGAGCAGTTCTTC CASSTTGGVNEQFF TRBV25-1 TRBD2 TRBJ2-1 -
TGTGCCAGCAGCCCCCGACTGGCAACCGGGGAGCTGTTTTTT CASSPRLATGELFF TRBV9 - TRBJ2-2 -
TGTGCCAGCAGCCAGAAAGGGCAGGAGCAGTACTTC CASSQKGQEQYF TRBV21-1 - TRBJ2-7 many
TGTGCCAGCAGTGAGCAGACAGGGCTGAATGAAAAACTGTTTTTT CASSEQTGLNEKLFF TRBV6-1 TRBD1 TRBJ1-4 -
TGTGCCAGCAGCGTCACGCAGGGACGTAATGAAAAACTGTTTTTT CASSVTQGRNEKLFF TRBV9 - TRBJ1-4 -
TGTGCCTGGAGTTCGCCTGGGACCGTGGAGACCCAGTACTTC CAWSSPGTVETQYF TRBV30 - TRBJ2-5 -
TGTGCCAGCAGCCTGGACAGGGGGCCCTCGCAGTACTTC CASSLDRGPSQYF TRBV7-2 TRBD1 TRBJ2-7 -
TGTGCCAGCAGCCCTTATACAAGGGCGGAGTTGCAGTACTTC CASSPYTRAELQYF TRBV5-5 - TRBJ2-7 -
TGTGCCAGCAGCCAAATCCGACGGGGAACCGGGGAGCTGTTTTTT CASSQIRRGTGELFF TRBV14 - TRBJ2-2 -
TGTGCCAGCAGCTTCCAGGGACTAGCGGGAGGTGAGCAGTTCTTC CASSFQGLAGGEQFF TRBV7-2 TRBD2 TRBJ2-1 -
TGTGCCAGCAGTTTGGACCCACGGAGGACGCAGTATTTT CASSLDPRRTQYF TRBV2 - TRBJ2-3 -
TGTGCCAGCAGCTTAGACAGGGGGCGCGGCTATGGCTACACCTTC CASSLDRGRGYGYTF TRBV7-9 TRBD1 TRBJ1-2 -
TGTGCCAGCAGTGAAGCGAGTATGAGGGCACGGGAGCAGTACTTC CASSEASMRAREQYF TRBV6-1 - TRBJ2-7 -
TGTGCCACCAGCAGAGGGTTGTTACAGTCTAACTATGGCTACACCTTC CATSRGLLQSNYGYTF TRBV15 - TRBJ1-2 once
TGTGCCAGCAGTTACACCTTCGAGCAGTACTTC CASSYTFEQYF TRBV2 - TRBJ2-7 -
TGTGCCAGCACCTCCGGGACTCTCACAGATACGCAGTATTTT CASTSGTLTDTQYF TRBV6-6 - TRBJ2-3 -
TGTGCCAGCAGTCGCTCGGGGACAGGGCCCTACGAGCAGTACTTC CASSRSGTGPYEQYF TRBV28 TRBD1 TRBJ2-7 -
TGTGCCAGCAGCTCTGGTGGACAGGGTAAGAGGCAGCCCCAGCATTTT CASSSGGQGKRQPQHF TRBV7-2 TRBD1 TRBJ1-5 -
TGTGCCAGCAGTTCCTCGGCAGGGGTGCGGGCTTTCTTT CASSSSAGVRAFF TRBV27 - TRBJ1-1 -
TGTGCCAGCAGTTTAAATTTCGGGAGGGCGATAGCCACTGAAGCTTTCTTT CASSLNFGRAIATEAFF TRBV27 - TRBJ1-1 few
TGCAGCGGACCCCTCCCGCCCTACAATGAGCAGTTCTTC CSGPLPPYNEQFF TRBV29-1 - TRBJ2-1 -